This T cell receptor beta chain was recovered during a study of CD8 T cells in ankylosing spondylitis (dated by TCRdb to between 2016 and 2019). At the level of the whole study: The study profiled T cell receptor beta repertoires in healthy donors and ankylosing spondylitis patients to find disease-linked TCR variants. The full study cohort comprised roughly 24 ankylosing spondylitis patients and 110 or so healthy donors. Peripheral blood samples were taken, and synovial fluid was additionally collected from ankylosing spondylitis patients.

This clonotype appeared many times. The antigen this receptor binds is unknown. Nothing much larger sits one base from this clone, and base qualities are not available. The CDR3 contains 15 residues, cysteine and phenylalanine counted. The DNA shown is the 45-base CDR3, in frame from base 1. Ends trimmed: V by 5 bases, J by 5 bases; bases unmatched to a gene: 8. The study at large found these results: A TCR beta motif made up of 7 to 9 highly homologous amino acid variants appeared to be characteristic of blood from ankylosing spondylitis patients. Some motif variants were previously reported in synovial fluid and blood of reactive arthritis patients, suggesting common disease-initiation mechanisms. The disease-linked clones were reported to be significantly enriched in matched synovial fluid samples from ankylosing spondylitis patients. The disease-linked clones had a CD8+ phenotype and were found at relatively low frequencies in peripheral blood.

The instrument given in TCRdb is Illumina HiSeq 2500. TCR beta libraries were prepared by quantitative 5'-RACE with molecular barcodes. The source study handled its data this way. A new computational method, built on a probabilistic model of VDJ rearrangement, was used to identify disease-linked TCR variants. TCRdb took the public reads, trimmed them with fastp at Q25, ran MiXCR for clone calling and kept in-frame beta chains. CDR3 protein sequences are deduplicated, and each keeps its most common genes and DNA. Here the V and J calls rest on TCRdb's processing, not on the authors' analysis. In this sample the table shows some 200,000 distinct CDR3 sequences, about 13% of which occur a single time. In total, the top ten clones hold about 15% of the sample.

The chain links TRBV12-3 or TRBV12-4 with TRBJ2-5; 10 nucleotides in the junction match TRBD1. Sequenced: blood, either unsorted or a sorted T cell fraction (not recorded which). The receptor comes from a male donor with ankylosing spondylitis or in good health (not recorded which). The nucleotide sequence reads TGTGCCAGCAGTCCATCGGACAGGGGGATGGAGACCCAGTACTTC. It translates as CASSPSDRGMETQYF.